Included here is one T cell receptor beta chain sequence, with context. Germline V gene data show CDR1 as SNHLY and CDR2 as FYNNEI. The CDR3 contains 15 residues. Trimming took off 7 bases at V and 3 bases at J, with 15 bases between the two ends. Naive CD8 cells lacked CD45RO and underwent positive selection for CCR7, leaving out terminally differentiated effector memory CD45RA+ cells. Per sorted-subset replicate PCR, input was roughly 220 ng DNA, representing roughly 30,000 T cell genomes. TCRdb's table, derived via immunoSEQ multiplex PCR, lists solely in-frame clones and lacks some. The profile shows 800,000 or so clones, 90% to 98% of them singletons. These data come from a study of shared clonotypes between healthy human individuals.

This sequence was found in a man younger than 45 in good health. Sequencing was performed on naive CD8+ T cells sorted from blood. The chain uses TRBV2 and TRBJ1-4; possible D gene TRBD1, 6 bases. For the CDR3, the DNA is TGTGCCAGCACCCCACCGAGGGGGGCTAATGAAAAACTGTTTTTT. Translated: CASTPPRGANEKLFF.